At least ten counts were recorded for the clone carrying this T cell receptor beta chain. Its specificity is unknown. The sample belongs to a study of beta chain features in type 1 diabetes. CDR1 is SGHRS, CDR2 YFSETQ, per germline. Trimming left V 4 bases short and J 2 bases short, with 18 bases between. This CDR3 region has 16 residues. Whole-study findings and limits: Shortening that was moderate but significant affected the TCRB CDR3s of Type 1 diabetes patients in all four CD4+ subsets. PCR might favor shorter templates, but any such skew would affect patients and controls equally. For TCRB rearrangement, an influence of HLA type remained unresolved here.

Sequencing targeted expressed TCRB transcripts, as all isolated RNA had been reverse transcribed. Assay used: immunoSEQ multiplex PCR; TCRdb lists only in-frame clones, some missing. Of approximately 150,000 clones in the sample, about 13% are singletons; the top ten hold approximately 1.3%. The chain couples TRBV5-1 to TRBJ1-1; possible D gene TRBD1, 5 bases. This sequence originates from a man younger than 30 with type 1 diabetes. Material: central memory CD4+ T cells from blood. CDR3: CASSPGQGAGNTEAFF. CDR3 bases: TGCGCCAGCAGCCCGGGTCAAGGGGCGGGAAACACTGAAGCTTTCTTT. The variable domain in full, with the rest retrieved from reference TRBV5-1 and TRBJ1-1, is KAGVTQTPRYLIKTRGQQVTLSCSPISGHRSVSWYQQTPGQGLQFLFEYFSETQRNKGNFPGRFSGRQFSNSRSEMNVSTLELGDSALYLCASSPGQGAGNTEAFFGQGTRLTVV.